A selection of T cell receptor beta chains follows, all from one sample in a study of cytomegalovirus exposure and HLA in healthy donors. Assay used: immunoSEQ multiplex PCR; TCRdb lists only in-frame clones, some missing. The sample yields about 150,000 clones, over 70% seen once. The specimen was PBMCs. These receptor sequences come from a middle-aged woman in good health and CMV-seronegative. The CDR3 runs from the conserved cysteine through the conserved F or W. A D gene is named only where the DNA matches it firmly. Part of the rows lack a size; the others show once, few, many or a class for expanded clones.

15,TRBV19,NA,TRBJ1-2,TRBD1,TGTGCCAGTAGTAGGGGACAGGGAGTTAGCTATGGCTACACCTTC,CASSRGQGVSYGYTF
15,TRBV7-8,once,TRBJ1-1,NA,TGTGCCAGCAGCTTAGCTGGGGGGTTGGGCACTGAAGCTTTCTTT,CASSLAGGLGTEAFF
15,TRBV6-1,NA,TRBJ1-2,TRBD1,TGTGCCAGTTTGACAGGGGGCAGCGGTAACTATGGCTACACCTTC,CASLTGGSGNYGYTF
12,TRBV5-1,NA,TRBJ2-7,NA,TGCGCCAGCAGCCTGTCCGGGGAACGTCTACACTTC,CASSLSGERLHF
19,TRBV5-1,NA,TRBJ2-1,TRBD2,TGCGCCAGCAGCTCCCGACTAAGCGGGAGGTTCCGGACCTACAATGAGCAGTTCTTC,CASSSRLSGRFRTYNEQFF
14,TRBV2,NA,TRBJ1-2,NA,TGTGCCAGCAGTTCCCAGGGGTCTAACTATGGCTACACCTTC,CASSSQGSNYGYTF
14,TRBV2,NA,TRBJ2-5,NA,TGTGCCAGCAGTGATTCGGGGGGCGCAGAGACCCAGTACTTC,CASSDSGGAETQYF
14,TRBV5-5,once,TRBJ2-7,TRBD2,TGTGCCAGCAGGCTAGCGGGGGGAATTTACGAGCAGTACTTC,CASRLAGGIYEQYF
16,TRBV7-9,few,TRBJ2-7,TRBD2,TGTGCCAGCAGCATCGGACTAGCGGGAGGGCCTGGGGAGCAGTACTTC,CASSIGLAGGPGEQYF
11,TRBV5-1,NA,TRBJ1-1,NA,TGCGCCAGCAGCTCAAGCCGCGAAGCTTTCTTT,CASSSSREAFF
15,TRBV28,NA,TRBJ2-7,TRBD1,TGTGCCAGCAGTTCCTCCGGGACAGGGGGCCACGAGCAGTACTTC,CASSSSGTGGHEQYF
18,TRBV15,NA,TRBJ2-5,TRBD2,TGTGCCACCAGCAGAGATATCGGGGCGGGGGGATACCAAGAGACCCAGTACTTC,CATSRDIGAGGYQETQYF
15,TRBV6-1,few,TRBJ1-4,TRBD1,TGTGCCAGCAGCCGTGTTGGGACAGGGAATGAAAAACTGTTTTTT,CASSRVGTGNEKLFF
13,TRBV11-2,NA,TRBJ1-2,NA,TGTGCCAGCAGCTTAGACTACCCCTATGGCTACACCTTC,CASSLDYPYGYTF
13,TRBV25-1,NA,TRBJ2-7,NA,TGTGCCAGCCGCGGGTTCGGGTCCTACGAGCAGTACTTC,CASRGFGSYEQYF
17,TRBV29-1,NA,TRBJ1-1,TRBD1,TGCAGCGTCTACTCACCGCCGGGACAGGGGGCCGATTTTGAAGCTTTCTTT,CSVYSPPGQGADFEAFF
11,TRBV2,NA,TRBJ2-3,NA,TGTGCCAGCGGGAGGATGGATACGCAGTATTTT,CASGRMDTQYF
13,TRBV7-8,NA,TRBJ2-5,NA,TGTGCCAGCAGCCCCACAGGGATGGAGACCCAGTACTTC,CASSPTGMETQYF
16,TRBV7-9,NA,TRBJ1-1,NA,TGTGCCAGCAGCTTAGACGGGATTCCAATGAACACTGAAGCTTTCTTT,CASSLDGIPMNTEAFF
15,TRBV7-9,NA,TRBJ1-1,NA,TGTGCCAGCAGCTTAACACATGCTCCCGAGGGTGAAGCTTTCTTT,CASSLTHAPEGEAFF
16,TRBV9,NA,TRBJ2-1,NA,TGTGCCAGCAGCGTAGCTCTCCAGGGCGCATACAATGAGCAGTTCTTC,CASSVALQGAYNEQFF
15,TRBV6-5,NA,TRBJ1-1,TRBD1,TGTGCCAGCAGTTTAAGTGGTTCAGGGGGCACTGAAGCTTTCTTT,CASSLSGSGGTEAFF
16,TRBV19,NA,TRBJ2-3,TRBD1,TGTGCCAGTAGTAACCGCCGGGACAGGGGTCCAGATACGCAGTATTTT,CASSNRRDRGPDTQYF
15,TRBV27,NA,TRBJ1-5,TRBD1,TGTGCCAGCAGTCGGCAAGGGGGCTGGGATCAGCCCCAGCATTTT,CASSRQGGWDQPQHF
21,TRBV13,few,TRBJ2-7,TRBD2,TGTGCCAGCAGCTCAACCGGTCCTGAGCTAGCGGGGGGGCTCGTCTCCTACGAGCAGTACTTC,CASSSTGPELAGGLVSYEQYF
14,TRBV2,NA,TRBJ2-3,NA,TGTGCCAGCAGTGAAGCGGGTCGTCGGGGTCTAAAGTATTTT,CASSEAGRRGLKYF
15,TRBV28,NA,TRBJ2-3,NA,TGTGCCAGCAGTTTAGGCGACACACGCACAGATACGCAGTATTTT,CASSLGDTRTDTQYF
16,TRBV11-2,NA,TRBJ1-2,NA,TGTGCCAGCAGCCTTGAACCGGGACACTCTAACTATGGCTACACCTTC,CASSLEPGHSNYGYTF
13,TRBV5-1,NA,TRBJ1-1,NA,TGCGCCAGCAGCGTACAGAGAAACACTGAAGCTTTCTTT,CASSVQRNTEAFF
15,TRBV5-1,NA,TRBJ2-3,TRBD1,TGCGCCAGCAGCTTGACAGGGGGCGACACAGATACGCAGTATTTT,CASSLTGGDTDTQYF
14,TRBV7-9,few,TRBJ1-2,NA,TGTGCCAGCAGCTTAGGTCAGGGGTTCTATGGCTACACCTTC,CASSLGQGFYGYTF
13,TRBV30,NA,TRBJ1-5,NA,TGTGCCTGGAGTGTACAGGGATCCAAGCCCCAGCATTTT,CAWSVQGSKPQHF
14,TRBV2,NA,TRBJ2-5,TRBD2,TGTGCCAGCAGCCGACTAGCGGGAGTTGAGACCCAGTACTTC,CASSRLAGVETQYF
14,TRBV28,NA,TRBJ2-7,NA,TGTGCCACTCAAGGGGGGGCAGGGCCGGGCGAGCAGTACTTC,CATQGGAGPGEQYF
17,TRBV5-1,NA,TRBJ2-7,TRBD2,TGCGCCAGCAGCTTGGCCGCTAGCGGGAGGGGGTTGTACGAGCAGTACTTC,CASSLAASGRGLYEQYF
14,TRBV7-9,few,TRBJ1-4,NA,TGTGCCAGCAGAGAGGGGGAAGGGAATGAAAAACTGTTTTTT,CASREGEGNEKLFF
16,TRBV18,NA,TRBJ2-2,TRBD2,TGTGCCAGCTCACCCCAGGGACTAGCGACGTCCGGGGAGCTGTTTTTT,CASSPQGLATSGELFF
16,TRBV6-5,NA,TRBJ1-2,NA,TGTGCCAGCAGTTACCGCGGAGGGGGGGCGCAGGGTGGCTACACCTTC,CASSYRGGGAQGGYTF
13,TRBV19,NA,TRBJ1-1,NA,TGTGCCAGTAGTATTGGACAGAACACTGAAGCTTTCTTT,CASSIGQNTEAFF
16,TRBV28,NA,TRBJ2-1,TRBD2,TGTGCCAGCAGTCAGCCGGGGGGACTCTCCTACAATGAGCAGTTCTTC,CASSQPGGLSYNEQFF
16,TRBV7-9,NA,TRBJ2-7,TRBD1,TGTGCCAGCAGCTTAGCCCAGGGACAGGGGGACTACGAGCAGTACTTC,CASSLAQGQGDYEQYF
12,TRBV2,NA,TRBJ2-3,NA,TGTGCCAGCAGGGGGGGTGCAGATACGCAGTATTTT,CASRGGADTQYF
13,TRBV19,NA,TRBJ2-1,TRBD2,TGTGCCAGTAACGGGGGGTTTCGGAATGAGCAGTTCTTC,CASNGGFRNEQFF
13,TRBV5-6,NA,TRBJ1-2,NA,TGTGCCAGCAGCCTGGACAGAAACTATGGCTACACCTTC,CASSLDRNYGYTF
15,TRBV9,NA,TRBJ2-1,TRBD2,TGTGCCAGCAGCGTTAGCGGGGACTCCTACAATGAGCAGTTCTTC,CASSVSGDSYNEQFF
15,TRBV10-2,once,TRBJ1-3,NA,TGCGCCAGCAGGGGGTTGGAGGATATTGGAAACACCATATATTTT,CASRGLEDIGNTIYF